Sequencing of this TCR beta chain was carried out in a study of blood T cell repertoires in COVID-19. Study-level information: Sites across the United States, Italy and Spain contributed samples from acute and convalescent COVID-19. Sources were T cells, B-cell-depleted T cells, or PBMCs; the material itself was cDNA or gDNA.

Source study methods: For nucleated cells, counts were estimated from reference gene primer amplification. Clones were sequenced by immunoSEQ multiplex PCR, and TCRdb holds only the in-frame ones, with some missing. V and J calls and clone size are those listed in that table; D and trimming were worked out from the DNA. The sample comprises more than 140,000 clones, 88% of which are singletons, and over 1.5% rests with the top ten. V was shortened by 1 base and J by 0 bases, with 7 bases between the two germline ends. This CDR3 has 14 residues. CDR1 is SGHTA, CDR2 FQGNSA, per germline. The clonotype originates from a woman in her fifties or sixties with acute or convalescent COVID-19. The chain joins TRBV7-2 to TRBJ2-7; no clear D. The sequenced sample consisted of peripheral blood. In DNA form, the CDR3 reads TGTGCCAGCAGCTTAGTACTGAGCTCCTACGAGCAGTACTTC. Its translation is CASSLVLSSYEQYF.